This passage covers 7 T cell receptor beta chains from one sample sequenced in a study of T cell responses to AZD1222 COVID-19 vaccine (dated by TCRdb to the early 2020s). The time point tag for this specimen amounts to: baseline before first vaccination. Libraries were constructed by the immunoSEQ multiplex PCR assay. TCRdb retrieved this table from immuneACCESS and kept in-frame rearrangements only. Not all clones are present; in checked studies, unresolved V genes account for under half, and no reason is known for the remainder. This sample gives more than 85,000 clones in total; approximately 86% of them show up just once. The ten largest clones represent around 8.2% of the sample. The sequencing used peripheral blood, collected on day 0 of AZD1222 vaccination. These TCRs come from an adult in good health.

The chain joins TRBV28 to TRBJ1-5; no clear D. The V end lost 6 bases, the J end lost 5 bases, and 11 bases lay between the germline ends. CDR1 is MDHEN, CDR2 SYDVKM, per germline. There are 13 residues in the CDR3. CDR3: CASRWRRDQPQHF. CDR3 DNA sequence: TGTGCCAGCAGATGGAGACGAGATCAGCCCCAGCATTTT.

CDR3 amino acids: CASRPVTFNEQFF. For the CDR3, the DNA is TGTGCCAGCAGGCCCGTAACCTTCAATGAGCAGTTCTTC. This sequence joins TRBV6-5 and TRBJ2-1; unclear D gene. The CDR3 loop spans 13 amino acids. V was trimmed by 6 bases and J by 6 bases, leaving 12 bases between them. The germline CDR1 and CDR2 sequences are MNHEY and SVGAGI.

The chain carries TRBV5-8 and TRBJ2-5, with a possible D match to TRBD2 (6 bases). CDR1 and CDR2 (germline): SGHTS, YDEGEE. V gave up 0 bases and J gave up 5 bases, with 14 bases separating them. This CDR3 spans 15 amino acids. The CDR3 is CASSLGLEGWETQYF. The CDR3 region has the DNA TGTGCCAGCAGCTTGGGATTGGAGGGCTGGGAGACCCAGTACTTC.

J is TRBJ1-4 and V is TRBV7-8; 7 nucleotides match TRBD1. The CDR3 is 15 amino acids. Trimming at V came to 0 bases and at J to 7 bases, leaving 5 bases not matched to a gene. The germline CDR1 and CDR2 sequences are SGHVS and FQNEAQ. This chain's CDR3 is CASSLAPGGVEKLFF. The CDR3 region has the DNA TGTGCCAGCAGCTTAGCGCCAGGGGGAGTTGAAAAACTGTTTTTT.

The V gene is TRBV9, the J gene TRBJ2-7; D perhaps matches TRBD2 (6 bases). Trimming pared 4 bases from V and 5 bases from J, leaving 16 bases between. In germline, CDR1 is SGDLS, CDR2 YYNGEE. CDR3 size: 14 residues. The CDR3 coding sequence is TGTGCCAGCAGCTTACGGTGGGAGGCCCACGAGCAGTACTTC. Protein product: CASSLRWEAHEQYF.

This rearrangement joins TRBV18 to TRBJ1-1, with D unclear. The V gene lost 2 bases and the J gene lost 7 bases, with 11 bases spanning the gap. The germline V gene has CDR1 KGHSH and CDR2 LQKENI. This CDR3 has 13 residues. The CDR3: CASSPSVLNEAFF. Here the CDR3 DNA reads TGTGCCAGCTCACCATCAGTTCTCAATGAAGCTTTCTTT. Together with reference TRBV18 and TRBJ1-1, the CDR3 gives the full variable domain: NAGVMQNPRHLVRRRGQEARLRCSPMKGHSHVYWYRQLPEEGLKFMVYLQKENIIDESGMPKERFSAEFPKEGPSILRIQQVVRGDSAAYFCASSPSVLNEAFFGQGTRLTVV.

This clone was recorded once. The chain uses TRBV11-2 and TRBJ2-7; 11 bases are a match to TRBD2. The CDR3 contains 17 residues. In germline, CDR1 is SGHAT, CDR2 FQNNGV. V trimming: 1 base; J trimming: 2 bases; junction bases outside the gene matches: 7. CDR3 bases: TGTGCCAGCAGCTTAGTACGTCTAGCGGGAGGACCCTACGAGCAGTACTTC. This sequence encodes CASSLVRLAGGPYEQYF.